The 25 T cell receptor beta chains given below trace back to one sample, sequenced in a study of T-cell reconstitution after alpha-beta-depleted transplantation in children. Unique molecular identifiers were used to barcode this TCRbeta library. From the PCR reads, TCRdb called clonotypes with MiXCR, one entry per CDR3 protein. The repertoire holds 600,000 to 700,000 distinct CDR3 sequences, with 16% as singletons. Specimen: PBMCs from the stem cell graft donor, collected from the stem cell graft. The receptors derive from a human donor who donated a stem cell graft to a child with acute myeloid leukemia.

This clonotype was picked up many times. CDR3 DNA sequence: TGCAGTGCTAGAGGAGGGCGGAGGCAAGAGACCCAGTACTTC. It codes for CSARGGRRQETQYF. The V gene is TRBV20-1, the J gene TRBJ2-5; TRBD2 might be the D (5 bases). Looked up from germline, CDR1 is DFQATT and CDR2 is SNEGSKA (reference sequence). Deletions cut 1 base from V and 2 bases from J, with 11 bases between. This CDR3 has 14 residues.

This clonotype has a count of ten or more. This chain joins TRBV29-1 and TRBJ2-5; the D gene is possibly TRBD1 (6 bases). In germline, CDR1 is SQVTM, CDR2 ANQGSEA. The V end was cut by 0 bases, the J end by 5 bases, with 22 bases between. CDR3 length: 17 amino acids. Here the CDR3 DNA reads TGCAGCGTTGAAGATCCCCGACAGGAACTCCCGAGGGAGACCCAGTACTTC. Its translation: CSVEDPRQELPRETQYF.

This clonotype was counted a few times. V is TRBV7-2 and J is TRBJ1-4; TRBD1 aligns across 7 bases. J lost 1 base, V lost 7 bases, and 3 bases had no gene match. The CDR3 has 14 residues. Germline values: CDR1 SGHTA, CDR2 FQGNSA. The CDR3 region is CASKRQGTNEKLFF. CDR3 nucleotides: TGTGCCAGCAAACGACAGGGAACTAATGAAAAACTGTTTTTT.

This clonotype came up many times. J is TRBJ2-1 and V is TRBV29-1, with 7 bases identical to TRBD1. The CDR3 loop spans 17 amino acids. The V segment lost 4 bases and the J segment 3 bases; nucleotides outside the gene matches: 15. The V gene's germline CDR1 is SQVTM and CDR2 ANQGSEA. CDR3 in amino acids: CSVGGRTGRGDYNEQFF. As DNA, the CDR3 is TGCAGCGTTGGGGGTCGGACAGGCCGTGGGGACTACAATGAGCAGTTCTTC.

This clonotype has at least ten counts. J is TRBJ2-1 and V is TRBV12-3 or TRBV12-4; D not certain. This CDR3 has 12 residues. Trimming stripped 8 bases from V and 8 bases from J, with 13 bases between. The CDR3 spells CASLRQTDEQFF. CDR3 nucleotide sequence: TGTGCCAGCCTGCGGCAAACCGATGAGCAGTTCTTC.

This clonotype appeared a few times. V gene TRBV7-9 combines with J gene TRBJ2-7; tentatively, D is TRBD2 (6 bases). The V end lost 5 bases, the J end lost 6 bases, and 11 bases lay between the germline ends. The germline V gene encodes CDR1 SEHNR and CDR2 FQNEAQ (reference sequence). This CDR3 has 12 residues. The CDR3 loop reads CASSPGDGEQYF. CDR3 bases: TGTGCCAGCAGCCCGGGGGACGGCGAGCAGTACTTC.

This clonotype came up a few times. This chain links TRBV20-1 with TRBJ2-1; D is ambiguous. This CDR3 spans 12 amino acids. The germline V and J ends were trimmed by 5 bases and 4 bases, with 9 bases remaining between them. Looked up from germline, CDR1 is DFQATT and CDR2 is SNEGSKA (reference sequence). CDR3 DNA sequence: TGCAGTGCTTCCGACCTATACAATGAGCAGTTCTTC. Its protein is CSASDLYNEQFF.

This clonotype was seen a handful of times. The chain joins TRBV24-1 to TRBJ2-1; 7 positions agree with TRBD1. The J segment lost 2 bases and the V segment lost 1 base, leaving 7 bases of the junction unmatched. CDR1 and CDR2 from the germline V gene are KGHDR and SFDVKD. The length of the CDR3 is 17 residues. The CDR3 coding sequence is TGTGCCACCAGTGATTTAAGTAGACAGGGTACCTACAATGAGCAGTTCTTC. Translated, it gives CATSDLSRQGTYNEQFF.

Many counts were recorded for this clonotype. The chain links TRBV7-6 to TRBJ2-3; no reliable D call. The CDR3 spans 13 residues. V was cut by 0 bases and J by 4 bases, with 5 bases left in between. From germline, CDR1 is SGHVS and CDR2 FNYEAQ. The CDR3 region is CASSLAQADTQYF. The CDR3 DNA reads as TGTGCCAGCAGCTTAGCCCAGGCAGATACGCAGTATTTT.

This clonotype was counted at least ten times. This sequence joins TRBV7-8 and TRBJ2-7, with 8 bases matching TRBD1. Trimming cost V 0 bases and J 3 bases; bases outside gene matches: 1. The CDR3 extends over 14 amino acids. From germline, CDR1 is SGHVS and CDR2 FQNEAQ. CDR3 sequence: CASSLAGQDYEQYF. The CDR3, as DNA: TGTGCCAGCAGCTTAGCGGGACAGGACTACGAGCAGTACTTC.

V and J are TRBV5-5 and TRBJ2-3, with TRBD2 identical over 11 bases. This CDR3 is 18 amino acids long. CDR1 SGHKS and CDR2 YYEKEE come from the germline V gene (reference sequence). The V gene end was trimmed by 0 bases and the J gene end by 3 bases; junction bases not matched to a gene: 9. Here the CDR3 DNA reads TGTGCCAGCAGCTTGGCCACTAGCGGGGGCGGTGTAACAGATACGCAGTATTTT. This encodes CASSLATSGGGVTDTQYF.

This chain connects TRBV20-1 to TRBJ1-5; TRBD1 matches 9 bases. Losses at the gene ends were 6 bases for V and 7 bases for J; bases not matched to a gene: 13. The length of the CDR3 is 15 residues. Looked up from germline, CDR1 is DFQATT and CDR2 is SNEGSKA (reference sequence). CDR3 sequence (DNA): TGCAGTGCCAGTTTCGGGACAGGGAACGGGCAGCCCCAGCATTTT. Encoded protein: CSASFGTGNGQPQHF.

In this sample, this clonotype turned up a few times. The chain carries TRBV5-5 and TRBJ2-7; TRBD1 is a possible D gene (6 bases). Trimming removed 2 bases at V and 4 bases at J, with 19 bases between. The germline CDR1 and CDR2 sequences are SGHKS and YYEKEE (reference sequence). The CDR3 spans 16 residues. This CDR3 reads CASSLSRDRRIYEQYF. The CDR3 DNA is TGTGCCAGCAGCTTATCTCGAGACAGGCGAATATACGAGCAGTACTTC.

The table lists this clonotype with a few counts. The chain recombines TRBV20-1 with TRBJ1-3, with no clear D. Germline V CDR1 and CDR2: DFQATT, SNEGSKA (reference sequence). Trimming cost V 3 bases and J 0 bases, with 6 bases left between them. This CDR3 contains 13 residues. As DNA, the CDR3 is TGCAGTGCTAGGGCGGTCTCTGGAAACACCATATATTTT. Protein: CSARAVSGNTIYF.

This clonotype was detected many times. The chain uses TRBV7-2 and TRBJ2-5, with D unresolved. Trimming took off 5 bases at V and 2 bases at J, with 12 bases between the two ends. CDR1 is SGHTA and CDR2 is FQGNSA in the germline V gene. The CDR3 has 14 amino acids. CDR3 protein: CASSPMGLQETQYF. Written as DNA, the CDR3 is TGTGCCAGCAGCCCCATGGGGTTACAAGAGACCCAGTACTTC.

CDR3 in DNA: TGTGCCAGCAGCACCCTTCAGGGTTACGAGCAGTACGTC. Protein product: CASSTLQGYEQYV. V gene TRBV7-9 combines with J gene TRBJ2-7; maybe TRBD1 (5 bases). Per germline, CDR1 SEHNR and CDR2 FQNEAQ (reference sequence). CDR3 size: 13 residues. Trimming took off 5 bases at V and 4 bases at J, with 12 bases between the two ends.

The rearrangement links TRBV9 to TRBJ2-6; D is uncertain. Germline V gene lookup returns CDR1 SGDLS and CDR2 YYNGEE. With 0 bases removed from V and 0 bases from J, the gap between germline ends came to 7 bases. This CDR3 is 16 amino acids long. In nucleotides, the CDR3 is TGTGCCAGCAGCGTAGGAAAGGTCTCTGGGGCCAACGTCCTGACTTTC. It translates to CASSVGKVSGANVLTF.

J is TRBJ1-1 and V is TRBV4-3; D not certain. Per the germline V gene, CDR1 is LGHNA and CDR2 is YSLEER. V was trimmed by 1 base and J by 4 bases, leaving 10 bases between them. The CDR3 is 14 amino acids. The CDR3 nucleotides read TGCGCCAGCAGCCAAGGGAAGGGTGGCACTGAAGCTTTCTTT. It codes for CASSQGKGGTEAFF.

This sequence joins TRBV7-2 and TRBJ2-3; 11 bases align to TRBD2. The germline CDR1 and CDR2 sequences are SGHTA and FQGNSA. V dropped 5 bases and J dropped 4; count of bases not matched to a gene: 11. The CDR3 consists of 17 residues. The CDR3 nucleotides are TGTGCCAGCAGCCCAATGCTGGTAGCGGGGGGGTCAGATACGCAGTATTTT. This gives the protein CASSPMLVAGGSDTQYF. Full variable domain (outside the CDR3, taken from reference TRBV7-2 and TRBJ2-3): GAGVSQSPSNKVTEKGKDVELRCDPISGHTALYWYRQSLGQGLEFLIYFQGNSAPDKSGLPSDRFSAERTGGSVSTLTIQRTQQEDSAVYLCASSPMLVAGGSDTQYFGPGTRLTVL.

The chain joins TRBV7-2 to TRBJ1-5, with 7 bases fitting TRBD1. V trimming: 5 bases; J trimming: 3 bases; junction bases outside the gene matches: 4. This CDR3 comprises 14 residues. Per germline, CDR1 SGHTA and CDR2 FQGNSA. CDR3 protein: CASSEGAVNQPQHF. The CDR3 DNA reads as TGTGCCAGCAGCGAGGGGGCGGTCAATCAGCCCCAGCATTTT. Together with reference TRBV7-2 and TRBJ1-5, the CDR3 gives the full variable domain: GAGVSQSPSNKVTEKGKDVELRCDPISGHTALYWYRQSLGQGLEFLIYFQGNSAPDKSGLPSDRFSAERTGGSVSTLTIQRTQQEDSAVYLCASSEGAVNQPQHFGDGTRLSIL.

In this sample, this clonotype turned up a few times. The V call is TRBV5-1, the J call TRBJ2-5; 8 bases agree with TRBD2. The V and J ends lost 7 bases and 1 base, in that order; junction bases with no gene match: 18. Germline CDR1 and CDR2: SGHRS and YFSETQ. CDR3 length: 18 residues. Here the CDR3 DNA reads TGCGCCAGCGCAACCCTACTAGCGGCACCTACTGCCCAAGAGACCCAGTACTTC. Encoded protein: CASATLLAAPTAQETQYF.

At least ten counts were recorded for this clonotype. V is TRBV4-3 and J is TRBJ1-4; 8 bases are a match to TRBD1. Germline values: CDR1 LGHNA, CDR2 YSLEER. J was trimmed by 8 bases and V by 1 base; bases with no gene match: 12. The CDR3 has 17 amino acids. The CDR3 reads CASSQGGLQGVKEKLFF. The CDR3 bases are TGCGCCAGCAGCCAAGGGGGATTACAGGGGGTAAAGGAAAAACTGTTTTTT.

The CDR3, as DNA: TGCGCCAGCAGCAAGAGACAGGACAAGACAGATACGCAGTATTTT. Its translation: CASSKRQDKTDTQYF. The chain couples TRBV5-1 to TRBJ2-3; maybe TRBD1 (6 bases). V was pared by 4 bases and J by 3 bases, with 15 bases between. Germline V gene sequence: CDR1 SGHRS, CDR2 YFSETQ. This CDR3 has 15 residues.

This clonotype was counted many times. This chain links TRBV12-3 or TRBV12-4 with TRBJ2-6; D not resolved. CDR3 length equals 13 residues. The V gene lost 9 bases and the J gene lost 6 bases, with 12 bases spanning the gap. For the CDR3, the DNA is TGTGCCAGTTACAGACTTGAGGCCAACGTCCTGACTTTC. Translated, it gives CASYRLEANVLTF.

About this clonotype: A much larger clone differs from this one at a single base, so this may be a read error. CDR3 coding DNA: TGCAGTGCGTTCCGAGGGCTAACGGGCACAGATACGCAGTATTTT. It specifies CSAFRGLTGTDTQYF. The chain links TRBV20-1 to TRBJ2-3; possible D gene TRBD2, 5 bases. The germline gives CDR1 DFQATT, CDR2 SNEGSKA (reference sequence). The V end lost 6 bases, the J end lost 1 base, and 17 bases lay between the germline ends. The CDR3 has 15 residues.